The rows below give T cell receptor beta chains drawn from one sample of a study of identical twins. TCRdb itself ran the 5' RACE reads through MiXCR, one entry per CDR3 protein. The profile covers 700,000 or so distinct CDR3 sequences, with 8.6% appearing a single time and roughly 0.97% taken by the ten largest. These data also formed part of another study, on yellow fever vaccine responses in identical twins.

Sequences were obtained from PBMCs. The receptors come from a young woman in good health. CDR3s include the opening cysteine and the closing phenylalanine or tryptophan. A D gene is named only where the DNA matches it firmly. A clone size is listed for some rows: how often the clone was seen (once, few, many), or a class if it is expanded.

clone_size	cdr3_length	v_call	d_call	j_call	cdr3_nt	cdr3_aa
-	16	TRBV15	TRBD1	TRBJ2-5	TGTGCCACCAGCAGAGATTTGGGACAGGGCCAAGAGACCCAGTACTTC	CATSRDLGQGQETQYF
-	17	TRBV6-5	-	TRBJ1-4	TGTGCCAGCAGTTACGGGGTCAGACAGACAACTAATGAAAAACTGTTTTTT	CASSYGVRQTTNEKLFF
few	13	TRBV7-9	-	TRBJ1-2	TGTGCCAGCAGCTCCCGCGTAGGATATGGCTACACCTTC	CASSSRVGYGYTF
many	13	TRBV6-5	-	TRBJ1-1	TGTGCCAGCAGTTCGACACCGGGCACTGAAGCTTTCTTT	CASSSTPGTEAFF
-	17	TRBV24-1	TRBD1	TRBJ2-6	TGTGCCACCAGTGACCCTGGACAGGGGTCTGGGGCCAACGTCCTGACTTTC	CATSDPGQGSGANVLTF
-	15	TRBV12-3/TRBV12-4	-	TRBJ2-7	TGTGCCAGCAGTTTAGGCGGGCCCTACTCCTACGAGCAGTACTTC	CASSLGGPYSYEQYF
many	16	TRBV5-1	-	TRBJ2-1	TGCGCCAGCAGCTTACAGGACAGAAGGTTTTACAATGAGCAGTTCTTC	CASSLQDRRFYNEQFF
few	13	TRBV6-6	-	TRBJ1-2	TGTGCCAGCAGTTATGGGGGGCGTGATGGCTACACCTTC	CASSYGGRDGYTF
-	11	TRBV20-1	-	TRBJ2-7	TGCAGTGGTTCGCAGGAGTACGAGCAGTACTTC	CSGSQEYEQYF
few	15	TRBV30	TRBD2	TRBJ2-5	TGTGCCTGGAGTGTACTTGCGGGAGTTCTGGAGACCCAGTACTTC	CAWSVLAGVLETQYF
few	16	TRBV10-3	-	TRBJ2-7	TGTGCCATCAGTGAGACAGATTACCTAAGCTCCTACGAGCAGTACTTC	CAISETDYLSSYEQYF
-	15	TRBV14	-	TRBJ2-2	TGTGCCAGCAGCACGGACCTCAGTATGACCGGGGAGCTGTTTTTT	CASSTDLSMTGELFF
-	14	TRBV7-2	-	TRBJ2-5	TGTGCCAGCAGCTTAGCGCTAGCTGTCGAGACCCAGTACTTC	CASSLALAVETQYF
few	14	TRBV12-3/TRBV12-4	TRBD1	TRBJ1-5	TGTGCCAGCAGGGAGGGGGCGGTCGGTCAGCCCCAGCATTTT	CASREGAVGQPQHF
few	11	TRBV6-5	-	TRBJ2-5	TGTGCCAGCAAATTCGTCGAGACCCAGTACTTC	CASKFVETQYF
few	15	TRBV7-2	TRBD2	TRBJ2-3	TGTGCCAGCAGAGCCGGGACTAGCGGCACAGATACGCAGTATTTT	CASRAGTSGTDTQYF
-	11	TRBV30	-	TRBJ2-5	TGTGCCTGGAGCTGGGGGGAGACCCAGTACTTC	CAWSWGETQYF
few	17	TRBV15	TRBD2	TRBJ2-2	TGTGCCACCAGCAGAGATCTGGCGGGAGGTCGCACCGGGGAGCTGTTTTTT	CATSRDLAGGRTGELFF